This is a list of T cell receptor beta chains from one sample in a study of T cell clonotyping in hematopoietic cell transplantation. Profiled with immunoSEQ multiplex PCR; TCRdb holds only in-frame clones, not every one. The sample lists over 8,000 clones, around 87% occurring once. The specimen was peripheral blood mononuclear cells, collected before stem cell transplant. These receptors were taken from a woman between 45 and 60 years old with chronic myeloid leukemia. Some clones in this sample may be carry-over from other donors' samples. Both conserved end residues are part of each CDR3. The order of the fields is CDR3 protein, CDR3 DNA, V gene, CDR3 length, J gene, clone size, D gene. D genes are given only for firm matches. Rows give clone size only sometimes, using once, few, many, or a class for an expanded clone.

CDR3: CASTLDSSGANVLTF
DNA: TGTGCCAGCACGCTAGACAGCTCTGGGGCCAACGTCCTGACTTTC
V: TRBV28
length: 15
J: TRBJ2-6
size: once
D: -

CDR3: CASSSQGALSYEQYF
DNA: TGTGCCAGTAGTAGTCAGGGGGCGCTTTCTTACGAGCAGTACTTC
V: TRBV19
length: 15
J: TRBJ2-7
size: -
D: TRBD1

CDR3: CASNFSLTRQAREKETQYF
DNA: TGTGCCAGCAACTTTTCTCTGACTCGACAGGCGCGTGAAAAAGAGACCCAGTACTTC
V: TRBV7-2
length: 19
J: TRBJ2-5
size: -
D: -

CDR3: CASSSYSGDSYEQYF
DNA: TGTGCCAGCAGTTCATATAGCGGGGACTCCTACGAGCAGTACTTC
V: TRBV6-5
length: 15
J: TRBJ2-7
size: -
D: TRBD2

CDR3: CASSLGGLRVGYTF
DNA: TGTGCCAGCAGCTTGGGGGGCCTGAGGGTCGGCTACACCTTC
V: TRBV5-8
length: 14
J: TRBJ1-2
size: few
D: -

CDR3: CASSSLAATSTDTQYF
DNA: TGTGCCAGCAGTTCTCTAGCGGCCACTAGCACAGATACGCAGTATTTT
V: TRBV27
length: 16
J: TRBJ2-3
size: -
D: TRBD2

CDR3: CASSVEGSRETQYF
DNA: TGTGCCAGCAGCGTAGAGGGCAGCCGAGAGACCCAGTACTTC
V: TRBV9
length: 14
J: TRBJ2-5
size: -
D: -

CDR3: CASSQRTEETQYF
DNA: TGCGCCAGCAGCCAAAGGACAGAAGAGACCCAGTACTTC
V: TRBV4-3
length: 13
J: TRBJ2-5
size: few
D: -

CDR3: CASSPNRDSYEQYF
DNA: TGTGCCAGTAGTCCAAACCGGGACAGCTACGAGCAGTACTTC
V: TRBV19
length: 14
J: TRBJ2-7
size: -
D: TRBD1

CDR3: CASRVRQGAYEQYF
DNA: TGTGCCAGTAGGGTACGCCAGGGGGCCTACGAGCAGTACTTC
V: TRBV19
length: 14
J: TRBJ2-7
size: once
D: TRBD1

CDR3: CASSLGSFMTEITDTQYF
DNA: TGTGCCAGCAGTTTAGGAAGTTTTATGACCGAGATCACAGATACGCAGTATTTT
V: TRBV27
length: 18
J: TRBJ2-3
size: -
D: -

CDR3: CAWSAVAGGWADTQYF
DNA: TGTGCCTGGAGTGCGGTAGCGGGAGGGTGGGCAGATACGCAGTATTTT
V: TRBV30
length: 16
J: TRBJ2-3
size: -
D: TRBD2

CDR3: CAWRRGTGELFF
DNA: TGTGCCTGGAGAAGAGGGACCGGGGAGCTGTTTTTT
V: TRBV30
length: 12
J: TRBJ2-2
size: -
D: -

CDR3: CASSLGGSSPYNEQFF
DNA: TGCGCCAGCAGCTTGGGGGGGTCGTCGCCCTACAATGAGCAGTTCTTC
V: TRBV5-1
length: 16
J: TRBJ2-1
size: -
D: -

CDR3: CASSYLDYEQYF
DNA: TGTGCCAGCAGTTACCTCGACTACGAGCAGTACTTC
V: TRBV2
length: 12
J: TRBJ2-7
size: -
D: -

CDR3: CASSVDGQAGNTIYF
DNA: TGTGCCAGCAGCGTAGACGGACAAGCTGGAAACACCATATATTTT
V: TRBV9
length: 15
J: TRBJ1-3
size: -
D: -

CDR3: CAISESRTPNTGELFF
DNA: TGTGCCATCAGTGAGTCGAGGACACCGAACACCGGGGAGCTGTTTTTT
V: TRBV10-3
length: 16
J: TRBJ2-2
size: -
D: -

CDR3: CASSGVGGPQETQYF
DNA: TGTGCCAGCAGCGGGGTAGGTGGGCCCCAAGAGACCCAGTACTTC
V: TRBV9
length: 15
J: TRBJ2-5
size: -
D: -